This TCR beta chain was sequenced for a study of blood T cells in healthy people across ages. A sample-barcoded 5' primer and a J-beta primer mix were used in a second PCR of about 7 to 12 cycles. A single record per CDR3 protein comes from TCRdb applying MiXCR to the 5' RACE reads. This table has approximately 1.5 million distinct CDR3 sequences, about 32% appearing once. This receptor was obtained from a woman in her 30s in good health. Sequenced sample: blood.

CDR3: CASDLGGGPKVVDTQYF. The CDR3 DNA is TGTGCCAGCGATTTAGGCGGGGGTCCCAAAGTTGTAGATACGCAGTATTTT. This chain links TRBV7-8 with TRBJ2-3; TRBD2 agrees at 7 bases. Germline V gene lookup returns CDR1 SGHVS and CDR2 FQNEAQ. The CDR3 has 17 amino acids. The V gene end was trimmed by 8 bases and the J gene end by 5 bases; junction bases not matched to a gene: 19.